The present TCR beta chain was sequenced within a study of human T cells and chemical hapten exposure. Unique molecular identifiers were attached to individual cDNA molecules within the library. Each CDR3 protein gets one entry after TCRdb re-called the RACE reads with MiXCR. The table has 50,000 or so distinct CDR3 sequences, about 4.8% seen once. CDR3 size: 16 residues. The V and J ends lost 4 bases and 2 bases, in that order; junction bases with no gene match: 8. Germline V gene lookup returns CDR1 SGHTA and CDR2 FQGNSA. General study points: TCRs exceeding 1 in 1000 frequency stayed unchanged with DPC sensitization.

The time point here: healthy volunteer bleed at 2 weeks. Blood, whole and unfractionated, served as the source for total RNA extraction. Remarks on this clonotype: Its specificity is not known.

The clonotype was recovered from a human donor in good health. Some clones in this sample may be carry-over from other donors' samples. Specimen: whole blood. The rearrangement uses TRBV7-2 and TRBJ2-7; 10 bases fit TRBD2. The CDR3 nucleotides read TGTGCCAGCAGCTCCACCCCCGGACTAGCGGCCTACGAGCAGTACTTC. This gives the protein CASSSTPGLAAYEQYF.